This T cell receptor beta chain was obtained from a study of cytomegalovirus exposure and HLA in healthy donors. 60 Vbeta and 13 Jbeta primers were used in PCR. Here immunoSEQ multiplex PCR was the method, and the copy in TCRdb shows in-frame clones only, minus some. The sample lists some 190,000 clones; around 86% were seen once. Whole-study findings and limits: Cytomegalovirus status was reportedly diagnosed by the classifier with high specificity and sensitivity. Later analysis identified 15,000 to 20,000 TCR beta sequences associated with HLA alleles, using a false discovery rate threshold of 0.05.

Note on this clone: Its antigen is currently unknown.

The TCR sequence derives from a woman between 18 and 29 years old in good health and CMV-seronegative. Sequenced input: PBMCs.

The CDR3 here is CASSLRRPGLSYNEQFF. In DNA, the CDR3 is TGTGCCAGCAGCTTAAGGCGCCCGGGACTCTCCTACAATGAGCAGTTCTTC. The rearrangement links TRBV7-8 to TRBJ2-1; D might be TRBD2 (6 bases). CDR1 and CDR2 (germline): SGHVS, FQNEAQ. CDR3 length: 17 residues. The germline V and J ends were trimmed by 2 bases and 0 bases, with 14 bases remaining between them.